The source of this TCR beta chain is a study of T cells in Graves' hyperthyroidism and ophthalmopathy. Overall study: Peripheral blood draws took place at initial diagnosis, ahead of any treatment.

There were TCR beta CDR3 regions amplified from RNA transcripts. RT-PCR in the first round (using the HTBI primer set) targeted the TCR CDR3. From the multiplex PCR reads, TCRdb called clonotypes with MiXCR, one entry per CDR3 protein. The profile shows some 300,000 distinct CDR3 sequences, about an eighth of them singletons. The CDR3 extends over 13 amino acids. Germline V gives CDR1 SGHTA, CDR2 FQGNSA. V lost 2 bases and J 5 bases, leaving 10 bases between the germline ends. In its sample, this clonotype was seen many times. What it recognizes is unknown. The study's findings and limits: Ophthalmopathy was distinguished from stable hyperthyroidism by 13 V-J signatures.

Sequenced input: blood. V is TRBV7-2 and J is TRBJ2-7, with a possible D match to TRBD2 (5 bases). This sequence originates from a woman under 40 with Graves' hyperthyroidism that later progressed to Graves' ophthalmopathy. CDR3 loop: CASSLIGVHEQYF. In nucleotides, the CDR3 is TGTGCCAGCAGCTTAATCGGGGTCCACGAGCAGTACTTC. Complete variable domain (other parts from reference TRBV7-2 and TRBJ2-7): GAGVSQSPSNKVTEKGKDVELRCDPISGHTALYWYRQSLGQGLEFLIYFQGNSAPDKSGLPSDRFSAERTGGSVSTLTIQRTQQEDSAVYLCASSLIGVHEQYFGPGTRLTVT.